This T cell receptor beta chain comes out of a study of Ad26.COV2.S vaccination and SARS-CoV-2 variants. The V gene lost 0 bases and the J gene lost 2 bases, with 11 bases spanning the gap. There are 15 residues in the CDR3. CDR1 is MNHEY, CDR2 SMNVEV, per germline (reference sequence). Treatment meaning: some 20 received Ad26.COV2.S at low or high dose, single or two shots; about 5 received placebo; per-sample allocation not given. After the first vaccine or placebo injection, samples were drawn on day 63. Libraries were prepared by immunoSEQ multiplex PCR; TCRdb keeps only in-frame clonotypes and omits some of them. The sample has about half a million clones; 80% to 90% are singletons.

The receptor comes from a person aged 18-60 years who received the Ad26.COV2.S COVID-19 vaccine or a placebo. Sample: peripheral blood, taken in a trial of Ad26.COV2.S vaccine versus placebo. This chain connects TRBV27 to TRBJ2-7; D gene unclear. The CDR3 region is CASSLSIGGTYEQYF. For the CDR3, the DNA is TGTGCCAGCAGTTTATCGATCGGCGGAACCTACGAGCAGTACTTC.